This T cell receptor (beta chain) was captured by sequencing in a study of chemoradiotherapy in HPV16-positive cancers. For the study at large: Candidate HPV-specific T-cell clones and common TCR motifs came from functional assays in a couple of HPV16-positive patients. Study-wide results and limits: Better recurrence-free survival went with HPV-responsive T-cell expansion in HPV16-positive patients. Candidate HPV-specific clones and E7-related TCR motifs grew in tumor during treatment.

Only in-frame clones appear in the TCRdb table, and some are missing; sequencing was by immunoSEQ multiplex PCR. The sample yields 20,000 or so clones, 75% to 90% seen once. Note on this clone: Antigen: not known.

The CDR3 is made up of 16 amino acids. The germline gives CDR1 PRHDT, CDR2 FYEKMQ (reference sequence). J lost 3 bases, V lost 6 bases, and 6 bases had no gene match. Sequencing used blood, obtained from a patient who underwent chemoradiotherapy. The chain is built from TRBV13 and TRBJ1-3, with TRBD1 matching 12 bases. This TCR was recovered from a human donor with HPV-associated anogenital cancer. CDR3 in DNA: TGTGCCAGCAGGCAGGGACAGGGGGCCTATGGAAACACCATATATTTT. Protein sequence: CASRQGQGAYGNTIYF.